The 21 T cell receptor beta chains in this list originate from one sample, sequenced in a study of T cell repertoires in cytomegalovirus infection (dated by TCRdb to 2018 to 2020). These reads were obtained on an Illumina HiSeq 1500. The raw public reads went through TCRdb reprocessing: fastp at Q25, MiXCR clone calling, in-frame beta chains kept. Each CDR3 protein gets just one entry, which takes the most common genes and DNA from the rows behind it. The sample table lists under 95,000 distinct CDR3 sequences, over 3.5% of them with a count of one. Of the sample, around 21% is held by the ten largest clones. The sample taken for sequencing was PBMCs. All receptors derive from a human donor in good health (CMV status not recorded). Some clones in this sample may be carry-over from other donors' samples.

This clonotype has a count of ten or more. The gene calls are TRBV7-6 and TRBJ2-3; D might be TRBD2 (6 bases). The ends were cut back, 6 bases at V and 2 bases at J, with 12 bases in the middle. CDR1 and CDR2 from the germline V gene are SGHVS and FNYEAQ. This CDR3 comprises 14 residues. Here the CDR3 DNA reads TGTGCCAGCAGTCATAGCGGAAACACAGATACGCAGTATTTT. Translation gives CASSHSGNTDTQYF. Full variable domain (remainder filled in from reference TRBV7-6 and TRBJ2-3): GAGVSQSPRYKVTKRGQDVALRCDPISGHVSLYWYRQALGQGPEFLTYFNYEAQQDKSGLPNDRFSAERPEGSISTLTIQRTEQRDSAMYRCASSHSGNTDTQYFGPGTRLTVL.

This clonotype came up many times. The chain is built from TRBV6-5 and TRBJ2-1, with 8 nucleotides matching TRBD2. This CDR3 contains 19 residues. Germline CDR1 is MNHEY and CDR2 is SVGAGI. V was clipped by 2 bases and J by 0 bases; unmatched bases: 12. CDR3 residues: CASSYKTSDLRGSYNEQFF. CDR3 bases: TGTGCCAGCAGTTACAAGACTAGCGACCTAAGAGGCTCCTACAATGAGCAGTTCTTC.

In this sample, this clonotype turned up many times. The V call is TRBV7-2, the J call TRBJ2-7; 10 nucleotides match TRBD2. Losses at the gene ends were 0 bases for V and 0 bases for J; bases not matched to a gene: 5. This CDR3 is built from 17 residues. Germline V CDR1 and CDR2: SGHTA, FQGNSA. The CDR3 coding sequence is TGTGCCAGCAGCTTAGCTAGCGGGAGGCCGAGCTCCTACGAGCAGTACTTC. Its protein is CASSLASGRPSSYEQYF.

This clonotype has a handful of counts. This chain uses TRBV7-2 with TRBJ1-2; 7 positions agree with TRBD1. J was trimmed by 0 bases and V by 1 base; bases with no gene match: 2. The CDR3 runs 15 residues. Germline values: CDR1 SGHTA, CDR2 FQGNSA. The chain's CDR3 is CASSLGQGANYGYTF. The CDR3 DNA sequence: TGTGCCAGCAGCTTAGGACAGGGAGCTAACTATGGCTACACCTTC.

This clonotype showed up many times. The chain carries TRBV7-2 and TRBJ1-5; no reliable D call. Trimming left V 3 bases short and J 5 bases short, with 8 bases between. Germline V CDR1 and CDR2: SGHTA, FQGNSA. CDR3 length: 13 residues. The CDR3 sequence: CASSFGPDQPQHF. CDR3 nucleotide sequence: TGTGCCAGCAGCTTCGGACCCGATCAGCCCCAGCATTTT.

This clonotype came up many times. The chain employs TRBV4-1 and TRBJ1-1; D remains ambiguous. The CDR3 is 15 amino acids. The germline V gene encodes CDR1 MGHRA and CDR2 YSYEKL. Trimming shortened V by 0 bases and J by 0 bases, and 8 bases separated the two germline ends. The CDR3 coding sequence is TGCGCCAGCAGCCAAGAGTCCGTATTGAACACTGAAGCTTTCTTT. It specifies CASSQESVLNTEAFF.

In this sample, this clonotype turned up many times. The rearrangement joins TRBV4-1 to TRBJ1-1, with 7 bases fitting TRBD1. The ends lost 6 bases at V and 5 bases at J; junction bases unmatched: 6. The CDR3 is made up of 13 amino acids. Germline-derived CDR1 and CDR2 are MGHRA and YSYEKL. CDR3 amino acids: CASRRQGSTEAFF. As DNA, the CDR3 is TGCGCCAGCAGACGACAGGGTAGTACTGAAGCTTTCTTT.

This clonotype was seen ten or more times. The rearrangement uses TRBV18 and TRBJ2-5, with 8 bases that match TRBD2. CDR1 and CDR2 from the germline V gene are KGHSH and LQKENI. The trim removed 4 bases at V and 2 bases at J, leaving 3 bases unmatched. This CDR3 region has 14 residues. CDR3 coding DNA: TGTGCCAGCTCACGAGGACTAGCTCAAGAGACCCAGTACTTC. This sequence encodes CASSRGLAQETQYF. Together with reference TRBV18 and TRBJ2-5, the CDR3 gives the full variable domain: NAGVMQNPRHLVRRRGQEARLRCSPMKGHSHVYWYRQLPEEGLKFMVYLQKENIIDESGMPKERFSAEFPKEGPSILRIQQVVRGDSAAYFCASSRGLAQETQYFGPGTRLLVL.

This clonotype has ten or more counts. DNA for the CDR3: TGTGCCAGCAGCTTACATCCGCGGAACACTGAAGCTTTCTTT. It codes for CASSLHPRNTEAFF. The chain carries TRBV7-3 and TRBJ1-1; D uncertain. Germline values: CDR1 SGHTA, CDR2 FQGTGA. The CDR3 length is 14 residues. Trimming pared 2 bases from V and 1 base from J, leaving 8 bases between.

In this sample, this clonotype turned up many times. The chain couples TRBV20-1 to TRBJ1-5; D uncertain. Germline CDR1 is DFQATT and CDR2 is SNEGSKA (reference sequence). The V end lost 0 bases, the J end lost 1 base, and 7 bases lay between the germline ends. This CDR3 is built from 14 residues. The CDR3 loop reads CSARDVRSNQPQHF. The CDR3 DNA sequence: TGCAGTGCTAGAGATGTACGCAGCAATCAGCCCCAGCATTTT.

Comments on this clonotype: In this CDR3 the conserved last residue, phenylalanine or tryptophan, is missing, so a read error is likely. CDR3 region: CASSPGAGGAYEQFS. The CDR3 bases are TGTGCCAGCAGCCCCGGAGCGGGAGGGGCGTATGAGCAGTTCTCC. This chain joins TRBV7-3 and TRBJ2-1; 10 bases are shared with TRBD2. The germline CDR1 and CDR2 sequences are SGHTA and FQGTGA. The ends lost 5 bases at V and 8 bases at J; junction bases unmatched: 9. The CDR3 totals 15 residues.

This clonotype showed up many times. This rearrangement joins TRBV6-2 or TRBV6-3 to TRBJ2-1; 11 bases are a match to TRBD2. Germline CDR1 is MNHEY and CDR2 is SVGEGT. The CDR3 covers 16 residues. V shed 4 bases, J shed 6 bases, and the junction held 8 bases outside the gene matches. This chain's CDR3 is CASSSVTSGKFNEQFF. For the CDR3, the DNA is TGTGCCAGCAGTTCAGTGACTAGCGGGAAGTTCAATGAGCAGTTCTTC.

This clonotype was counted at least ten times. The rearrangement links TRBV7-2 to TRBJ1-4; no clear D. The germline V gene encodes CDR1 SGHTA and CDR2 FQGNSA. Trimming took 3 bases from V and 8 from J, leaving 13 bases between them. This CDR3 comprises 14 residues. DNA for the CDR3: TGTGCCAGCAGCTTTAGGGCTTCTGAAGAAAAACTGTTTTTT. This translates into CASSFRASEEKLFF.

There are many counts of this clonotype. CDR3 in DNA: TGTGCCATCAGTGACGGACAGACAACTAATGAAAAACTGTTTTTT. Amino acids: CAISDGQTTNEKLFF. V gene TRBV10-3 combines with J gene TRBJ1-4, with D possibly being TRBD1 (6 bases). CDR1 and CDR2 from the germline V gene are ENHRY and SYGVKD. Trimming pared 3 bases from V and 0 bases from J, leaving 8 bases between. This CDR3 spans 15 amino acids.

This clonotype occurred many times. The rearrangement joins TRBV6-5 to TRBJ2-1, with TRBD2 as a possible D gene (7 bases). V lost 2 bases, J lost 9 bases, and 11 bases lay in between. The CDR3 length is 13 residues. Germline values: CDR1 MNHEY, CDR2 SVGAGI. CDR3 in amino acids: CASSYGGGGEQFF. CDR3 DNA: TGTGCCAGCAGTTACGGGGGAGGGGGTGAGCAGTTCTTC.

This clonotype was recorded many times. The V gene is TRBV28, the J gene TRBJ2-7, with D uncertain. Trimming cost V 6 bases and J 0 bases, with 3 bases left between them. Per germline, CDR1 MDHEN and CDR2 SYDVKM. This CDR3 comprises 11 residues. The CDR3 DNA sequence: TGTGCCAGCAGATACTCCTACGAGCAGTACTTC. Its translation is CASRYSYEQYF.

This clonotype was counted at least ten times. This chain joins TRBV7-2 and TRBJ2-2; 13 nucleotides agree with TRBD2. V lost 5 bases, J lost 5 bases, and 11 bases stayed unmatched. The CDR3 sequence is 18 residues long. Germline CDR1 SGHTA, CDR2 FQGNSA. CDR3 coding DNA: TGTGCCAGCAGCGGAGGACTAGCGGGAGTTAGAAGGACCGGGGAGCTGTTTTTT. Amino acid sequence: CASSGGLAGVRRTGELFF.

This clonotype appeared many times. The gene calls are TRBV7-8 and TRBJ2-7, with a possible D match to TRBD2 (5 bases). The ends were cut back, 8 bases at V and 3 bases at J, with 20 bases in the middle. The CDR3 runs 15 residues. The germline CDR1 and CDR2 sequences are SGHVS and FQNEAQ. CDR3 nucleotide sequence: TGTGCCAGCGGGAGCCGTATAGGTAAAAGCTACGAGCAGTACTTC. It codes for CASGSRIGKSYEQYF.

Ten or more counts support this clonotype. This sequence joins TRBV28 and TRBJ2-7; D call uncertain. The CDR3 loop spans 15 amino acids. Germline V CDR1 and CDR2: MDHEN, SYDVKM. V was shortened by 2 bases and J by 5 bases, with 16 bases between the two germline ends. The CDR3 spells CASSLMPAPTNEQYF. DNA of the CDR3: TGTGCCAGCAGTTTAATGCCAGCCCCTACAAACGAGCAGTACTTC. Full variable domain (missing parts from reference TRBV28 and TRBJ2-7): DVKVTQSSRYLVKRTGEKVFLECVQDMDHENMFWYRQDPGLGLRLIYFSYDVKMKEKGDIPEGYSVSREKKERFSLILESASTNQTSMYLCASSLMPAPTNEQYFGPGTRLTVT.

On this clonotype itself: This may arise from a read error, as a much more abundant clone is one base away. The rearrangement links TRBV20-1 to TRBJ2-3; the match to TRBD2 covers 8 bases. Germline CDR1 is DFQATT and CDR2 is SNEGSKA (reference sequence). J gave up 3 bases and V 6 bases, and 5 bases lay outside the gene matches. This CDR3 is 13 amino acids long. CDR3 residues: CSARTSKTDTQYF. The CDR3, as DNA: TGCAGTGCCAGGACTAGCAAGACAGATACGCAGTATTTT.

This clonotype was found many times. The chain has TRBV7-2 and TRBJ1-1; D is undetermined. Per the germline V gene, CDR1 is SGHTA and CDR2 is FQGNSA. The V end was cut by 5 bases, the J end by 0 bases, with 7 bases between. This CDR3 region has 13 residues. The chain's CDR3 is CASSITLNTEAFF. DNA for the CDR3: TGTGCCAGCAGCATCACACTGAACACTGAAGCTTTCTTT.